Listed here is a single T cell receptor (beta chain). The data originate from a study of technical replicates of blood from a few donors. The table came from immunoSEQ multiplex PCR; TCRdb's copy has only in-frame clones and leaves some out. The sample contains fewer than 70,000 clones, 94% of which appear only once. The CDR3 extends over 15 amino acids. V lost 6 bases, J lost 0 bases, and 0 bases stayed unmatched. Germline values: CDR1 MNHEY, CDR2 SVGAGI. Sequencing was performed on T cells isolated from PBMCs. This TCR derives from a human donor in good health. The chain recombines TRBV6-5 with TRBJ2-1, with TRBD2 matching 12 bases. The chain's CDR3 is CASRTSGGSYNEQFF. The CDR3 DNA follows: TGTGCCAGCAGGACTAGCGGGGGCTCCTACAATGAGCAGTTCTTC.